This T cell receptor beta chain was sequenced during a study of T-cell reconstitution after alpha-beta-depleted transplantation in children. Unique molecular identifiers were used to barcode this TCRbeta library. TCRdb reprocessed the PCR reads via MiXCR and lists one record per CDR3 protein. The sample has 80,000 to 100,000 distinct CDR3 sequences, less than 25% seen once. Broader study findings: After transplant, at about two months, alpha-beta T cells were reportedly derived from several hundred expanded graft clones. The authors attributed T-cell counts and diversity one year after transplant mostly to newly produced T cells. There were some patients whose high TCRbeta diversity at day 60 came from surviving recipient T cells and thymic progenitors.

In this sample, this clonotype turned up a few times. Its specificity is not known. Germline V gene data show CDR1 as SEHNR and CDR2 as FQNEAQ (reference sequence). The CDR3 runs to 15 residues. V lost 5 bases, J lost 9 bases, and 12 bases stayed unmatched. This chain uses TRBV7-9 with TRBJ2-1, with TRBD2 matching over 8 bases. The specimen was PBMCs, collected before TCRalphabeta/CD19-depleted stem cell transplant. The TCR sequence derives from a boy younger than 10 with acute lymphoblastic leukemia, due to receive a stem cell transplant. CDR3 sequence: CASSIGGTSDAEQFF. The CDR3 coding sequence is TGTGCCAGCAGCATAGGGGGGACTAGTGATGCTGAGCAGTTCTTC.